In this sample, the clone carrying this TCR beta chain turned up once. This entry comes from a study of blood T cell repertoires in COVID-19. Study in general: PBMCs, B-cell-depleted T cells, or T cells provided the cDNA or gDNA that made up the material.

The CDR3 runs 14 residues. V was clipped by 4 bases and J by 1 base, with 11 bases between them. Germline V gene data show CDR1 as SGHRS and CDR2 as YFSETQ. Only in-frame clones appear in the TCRdb table, and some are missing; sequencing was by immunoSEQ multiplex PCR. This sample yields 350,000 to 450,000 clones, of which roughly 90% are seen a single time; over 0.7% belongs to the top ten. The source material was PBMCs or T cells enriched from blood (not recorded which). The rearrangement joins TRBV5-1 to TRBJ1-1; maybe TRBD1 (5 bases). The TCR originated in a middle-aged woman who had been exposed to COVID-19. This CDR3 is CASSPSGGNTEAFF. CDR3 bases: TGCGCCAGCAGCCCCTCGGGGGGGAACACTGAAGCTTTCTTT.